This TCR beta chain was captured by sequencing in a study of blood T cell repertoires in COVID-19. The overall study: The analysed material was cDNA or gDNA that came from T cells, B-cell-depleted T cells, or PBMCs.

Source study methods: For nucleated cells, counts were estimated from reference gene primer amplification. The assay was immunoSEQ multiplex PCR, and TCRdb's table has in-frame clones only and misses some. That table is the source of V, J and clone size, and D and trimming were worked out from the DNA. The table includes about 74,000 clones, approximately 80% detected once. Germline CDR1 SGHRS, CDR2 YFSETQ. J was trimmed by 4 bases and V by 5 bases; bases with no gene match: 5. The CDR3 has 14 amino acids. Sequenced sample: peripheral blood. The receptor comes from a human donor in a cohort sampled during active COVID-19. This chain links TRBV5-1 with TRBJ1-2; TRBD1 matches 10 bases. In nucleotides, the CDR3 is TGCGCCAGCAGACCGGGACAGGGGAGCTATGGCTACACCTTC. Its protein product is CASRPGQGSYGYTF.